The 13 T cell receptor beta chains below come from one sample, sequenced in a study of T-cell memory formation after mild COVID-19. From the 5' RACE reads, TCRdb called clonotypes with MiXCR, one entry per CDR3 protein. The profile shows 360,000 or so distinct CDR3 sequences, around 28% of them singletons. Input material: PBMCs or a T cell subset sorted from them (not recorded which). All receptors derive from an adult woman who had mild COVID-19 (a few samples of this study predate the infection). Cell type and time point are not known.

In this sample, this clonotype turned up a few times. The gene calls are TRBV7-8 and TRBJ2-1, with D maybe TRBD2 (5 bases). V was trimmed by 2 bases and J by 9 bases, leaving 14 bases between them. The CDR3 loop spans 14 amino acids. Germline V gene sequence: CDR1 SGHVS, CDR2 FQNEAQ. The CDR3 sequence is CASSLKRRTSEQFF. DNA of the CDR3: TGTGCCAGCAGCTTAAAAAGGAGGACCAGTGAGCAGTTCTTC.

The V call is TRBV6-2 or TRBV6-3, the J call TRBJ2-1, with D uncertain. The CDR3 is 14 residues long. In germline, CDR1 is MNHEY, CDR2 SVGEGT. V lost 4 bases to trimming and J lost 4 bases, with 11 bases between them. This CDR3 reads CASSSNFLYNEQFF. The CDR3 DNA sequence: TGTGCCAGCAGTTCGAACTTTCTTTACAATGAGCAGTTCTTC.

The chain joins TRBV3-1 to TRBJ1-4; D is uncertain. Between the trimmed V and J ends, which lost 5 bases and 4 bases, there was a span of 11 bases. Germline V gene data show CDR1 as LGHDT and CDR2 as YNNKEL (reference sequence). The CDR3 extends over 14 amino acids. The CDR3 sequence: CASSFDQNNEKLFF. In nucleotides, the CDR3 is TGTGCCAGCAGCTTCGACCAAAATAATGAAAAACTGTTTTTT.

A few counts support this clonotype. V gene TRBV20-1 combines with J gene TRBJ1-2, with 7 positions matching TRBD1. Germline V gives CDR1 DFQATT, CDR2 SNEGSKA (reference sequence). With V trimmed by 5 bases and J by 1 base, 10 bases remained unmatched. CDR3 length: 15 residues. The CDR3 is CSAFPDRAYNYGYTF. The CDR3 DNA reads as TGCAGTGCTTTCCCAGACAGGGCCTATAACTATGGCTACACCTTC.

The rearrangement uses TRBV6-2 or TRBV6-3 and TRBJ2-2; 9 bases line up with TRBD2. CDR1 and CDR2 (germline): MNHEY, SVGEGT. The junction had 13 bases not matched to a gene; V was cut back by 2 bases and J by 0 bases. The CDR3 sequence is 20 residues long. The CDR3 DNA follows: TGTGCCAGCAGTTACGCCCTTTTGGCTAGCGGGAACTCGAACACCGGGGAGCTGTTTTTT. Translating gives CASSYALLASGNSNTGELFF.

The CDR3 region is CASSLDSYEQFF. CDR3 coding DNA: TGTGCCAGCAGTTTAGATTCCTATGAGCAGTTCTTC. This chain joins TRBV12-3 or TRBV12-4 and TRBJ2-1; D gene ambiguous. This CDR3 comprises 12 residues. Trimming left V 1 base short and J 8 bases short, with 6 bases between.

The rearrangement uses TRBV9 and TRBJ2-5, with TRBD2 identical over 14 bases. This CDR3 is 16 amino acids long. With 2 bases clipped from V and 4 bases from J, the junction kept 4 bases outside the gene matches. The germline gives CDR1 SGDLS, CDR2 YYNGEE. CDR3 loop: CASSVTSGRARETQYF. The CDR3 bases are TGTGCCAGCAGCGTGACTAGCGGGAGGGCCCGAGAGACCCAGTACTTC.

This clonotype was seen only a few times. The V call is TRBV5-1, the J call TRBJ2-5, with TRBD1 matching over 7 bases. Looked up from germline, CDR1 is SGHRS and CDR2 is YFSETQ. This CDR3 region has 14 residues. V lost 4 bases to trimming and J lost 5 bases; unmatched junction nucleotides: 8. This CDR3 is CASSPGQPAETQYF. The DNA for the CDR3 is TGCGCCAGCAGCCCGGGACAGCCGGCGGAGACCCAGTACTTC.

This chain connects TRBV20-1 to TRBJ1-2; no clear D gene. Germline CDR1 is DFQATT and CDR2 is SNEGSKA (reference sequence). This CDR3 is 13 amino acids long. The ends were cut back, 1 base at V and 2 bases at J, with 8 bases in the middle. CDR3 region: CSARVRDNYGYTF. For the CDR3, the DNA is TGCAGTGCTAGAGTTCGAGACAACTATGGCTACACCTTC.

The sample holds one count of this clonotype. CDR3 sequence (DNA): TGTGCCAGCGCTAGAGTGTCGGGGGGGAACACCGGGGAGCTGTTTTTT. Translated, it gives CASARVSGGNTGELFF. The chain is built from TRBV7-3 and TRBJ2-2; TRBD2 matches at 7 bases. Looked up from germline, CDR1 is SGHTA and CDR2 is FQGTGA. The V gene end was trimmed by 8 bases and the J gene end by 1 base; junction bases not matched to a gene: 10. The CDR3 contains 16 residues. Full variable domain (missing parts from reference TRBV7-3 and TRBJ2-2): GAGVSQTPSNKVTEKGKYVELRCDPISGHTALYWYRQSLGQGPEFLIYFQGTGAADDSGLPNDRFFAVRPEGSVSTLKIQRTERGDSAVYLCASARVSGGNTGELFFGEGSRLTVL.

There are a few counts of this clonotype. Mismatch with germline at one junction end may stem from a read error. The rearrangement uses TRBV7-2 and TRBJ2-7; a possible D gene is TRBD1 (6 bases). In germline, CDR1 is SGHTA, CDR2 FQGNSA. The CDR3 contains 16 residues. This CDR3 reads CASSLGAGLGSYEQYF. As DNA, the CDR3 is TGCGCCAGCAGCTTGGGGGCAGGGCTGGGCTCCTACGAGCAGTACTTC.

This clonotype was counted only a few times. The chain couples TRBV27 to TRBJ2-1, with a tentative D call TRBD2 (6 bases). Germline lookup yields CDR1 MNHEY and CDR2 SMNVEV (reference sequence). This CDR3 region has 16 residues. V was clipped by 2 bases and J by 0 bases, with 11 bases between them. CDR3: CASSLQRASSYNEQFF. Here the CDR3 DNA reads TGTGCCAGCAGTTTACAGCGGGCGAGCTCCTACAATGAGCAGTTCTTC.

This chain connects TRBV25-1 to TRBJ2-7; D perhaps matches TRBD1 (5 bases). CDR1 and CDR2 from the germline V gene are MGHDK and SYGVNS. The CDR3 covers 14 residues. V dropped 5 bases and J dropped 2 bases, with 13 bases sitting between them. The CDR3 protein is CASSPQGFAYEQYF. The CDR3 nucleotides are TGTGCCAGCAGTCCCCAGGGATTCGCCTACGAGCAGTACTTC.